This T cell receptor (beta chain) was profiled in a study of T-cell reconstitution after alpha-beta-depleted transplantation in children. Study conclusions and caveats: Approximately two months post-transplant, alpha-beta T cells reportedly originated from several hundred expanded graft clones. Surviving recipient T cells and intrathymic progenitors accounted for some patients' high TCRbeta diversity at day 60. T-cell counts and diversity were attributed mostly to newly produced T cells one year after transplant.

A word on this clonotype: Its cognate antigen is unknown.

Preparing the TCRbeta library involved the use of unique molecular identifiers. TCRdb recomputed calls from the PCR reads with MiXCR, one row per CDR3 protein. Of 700,000 to 950,000 distinct CDR3 sequences listed, approximately 15% are singletons. The sequenced sample was PBMCs, mostly from graft donor cells, obtained 360 days after TCRalphabeta/CD19-depleted stem cell transplant. The origin of this receptor is a male patient younger than 18 who had a stem cell transplant for acute lymphoblastic leukemia, so the T cells may come from the graft donor.

The CDR3 spells CASSQDFRTGGANEQFF. DNA of the CDR3: TGTGCCAGCAGCCAAGATTTTCGGACAGGGGGCGCGAATGAGCAGTTCTTC. This chain connects TRBV3-1 to TRBJ2-1; 11 positions match TRBD1. The CDR3 runs 17 residues. CDR1 LGHDT and CDR2 YNNKEL come from the germline V gene (reference sequence). After removal of 0 bases from V and 7 bases from J, the junction contained 8 bases not matched to a gene.